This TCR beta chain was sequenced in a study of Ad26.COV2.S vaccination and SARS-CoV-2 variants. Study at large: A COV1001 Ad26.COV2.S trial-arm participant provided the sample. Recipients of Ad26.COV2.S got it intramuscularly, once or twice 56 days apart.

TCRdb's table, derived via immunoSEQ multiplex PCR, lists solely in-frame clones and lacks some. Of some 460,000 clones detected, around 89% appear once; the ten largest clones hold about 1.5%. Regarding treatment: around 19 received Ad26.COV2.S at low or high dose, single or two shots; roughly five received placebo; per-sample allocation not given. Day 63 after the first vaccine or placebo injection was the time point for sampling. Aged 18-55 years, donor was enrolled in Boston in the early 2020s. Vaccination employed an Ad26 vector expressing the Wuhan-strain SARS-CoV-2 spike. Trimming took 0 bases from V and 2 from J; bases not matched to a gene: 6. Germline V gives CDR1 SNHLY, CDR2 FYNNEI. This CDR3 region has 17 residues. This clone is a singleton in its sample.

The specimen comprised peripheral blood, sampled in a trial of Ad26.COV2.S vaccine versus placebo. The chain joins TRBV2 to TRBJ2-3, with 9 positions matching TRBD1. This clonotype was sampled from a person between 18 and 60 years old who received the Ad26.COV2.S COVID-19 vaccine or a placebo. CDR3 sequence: CASSEAGQGLVTDTQYF. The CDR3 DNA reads TGTGCCAGCAGTGAAGCAGGACAGGGGCTGGTCACAGATACGCAGTATTTT. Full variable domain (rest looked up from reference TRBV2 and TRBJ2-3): EPEVTQTPSHQVTQMGQEVILRCVPISNHLYFYWYRQILGQKVEFLVSFYNNEISEKSEIFDDQFSVERPDGSNFTLKIRSTKLEDSAMYFCASSEAGQGLVTDTQYFGPGTRLTVL.